This T cell receptor (beta chain) was obtained from a study of brain T cells in children with intractable seizures. Clones were read by immunoSEQ multiplex PCR, and TCRdb kept only the in-frame ones, dropping some. Here the sample spans tens of thousands of clones, about 92% being singletons. This CDR3 has 12 residues. Germline-derived CDR1 and CDR2 are SNHLY and FYNNEI. V dropped 5 bases and J dropped 0 bases, with 5 bases sitting between them. This clone has only one observation. Before surgery, patients took at least one anti-epileptic drug. The rearrangement uses TRBV2 and TRBJ2-7; D is possibly TRBD2 (5 bases). The sequenced sample was peripheral blood, obtained at surgery. The sequence derives from a boy younger than two with tuberous sclerosis and intractable seizures. The CDR3 loop is CASSRDSYEQYF. The DNA of the CDR3 is TGTGCCAGCAGTCGGGACTCCTACGAGCAGTACTTC.